The clone carrying this T cell receptor beta chain was picked up many times. The second PCR ran about 6 to 12 cycles with a sample-barcoded 5' primer and J-beta primers. MiXCR was run by TCRdb on the 5' RACE reads, yielding one entry per CDR3 protein. The table lists hundreds of thousands of distinct CDR3 sequences, 25% to 30% of them singletons. The data were obtained in a study of blood T cells in healthy people across ages. Extracted total RNA amounted to at least 5.5 micrograms for each sample. This CDR3 spans 14 amino acids. The germline V gene encodes CDR1 SEHNR and CDR2 FQNEAQ (reference sequence). V was trimmed by 7 bases and J by 0 bases, leaving 7 bases between them.

This chain uses TRBV7-9 with TRBJ1-6; D gene ambiguous. The origin of this receptor is a woman of 80 years or more in good health. The sequenced material came from blood. The CDR3 bases are TGTGCCAGCACCCGGGACTCCTATAATTCACCCCTCCACTTT. Its protein is CASTRDSYNSPLHF.